This TCR beta chain was sequenced during a study of CD8 T cells in Susac syndrome (dated by TCRdb to the late 2010s). With regard to the full study: The study used repertoire sequencing to test whether antigen drove CD8+ T cell activation and differentiation in Susac syndrome. CD8+ T cell repertoire clonality was compared between over 9 healthy donors, some 14 Susac syndrome patients and 15 multiple sclerosis patients.

Points the paper makes about the study in general: The study acknowledged that relatively few individuals were included in the TCR sequencing and HLA analysis.

Reading from cysteine to phenylalanine, the CDR3 counts 13 amino acids. The only DNA kept is the CDR3, 39 bases in frame from the first base. The germline V gene gives CDR1 as SGHDT and CDR2 as YYEEEE. Details on this clonotype: No cognate antigen has been identified for it. The junction departs from germline at one end; a sequencing error may be responsible.

RNA was extracted with the RNeasy kit and about 0.5 to 1 ug was reverse transcribed using random hexamers. TCR beta CDR3 regions were amplified with the immunoSEQ multiplex PCR assay covering 54 Vbeta and 13 Jbeta segments. To correct PCR amplification bias, a synthetic template baseline was used for both primer optimization and computational correction. The original methods were these. Only productive sequences were kept, with reads annotated to V, D and J genes according to IMGT and analyzed in immunoSEQ Analyzer. Clonality was calculated as one minus the Shannon entropy normalized by log2 of the number of productive unique sequences. For each patient and control, public and private clones were evaluated among the 100 most prevalent clones. Clones were defined as Susac-specific if absent from the healthy and MS cohorts, from some 1,000 published viral clones and from other ImmuneACCESS disease sequences. TCRdb cleaned the public reads at Q25 with fastp, built clones with MiXCR and kept in-frame beta chains. Each CDR3 protein gets just one entry, which takes the most common genes and DNA from the rows behind it. TCRdb's processing, not the authors' own work, is the source of the V and J calls. The sample profile shows fewer than 80,000 distinct CDR3 sequences; approximately 95% of them were found once. The ten most abundant clones make up roughly 0.24% of the sample.

Peripheral blood CD8+ and CD4+ T cells from healthy donors, Susac syndrome patients and multiple sclerosis patients were profiled using high-throughput TCR beta sequencing. Healthy donors were included as age- and sex-matched controls. Bulk CD8+ and CD4+ T cells were purified by magnetic negative isolation, while CD8+ TEMRA cells were enriched using FACS. Blood was collected in EDTA tubes and processed within 24 hours, with PBMCs isolated through density gradient centrifugation. PBMCs intended for TCR sequencing were cryopreserved in liquid nitrogen and were subsequently thawed in a 37 degrees C water bath. Purity of sorted or isolated CD4+, CD8+ and CD8+ TEMRA cells was at least 90%.

The sequence was obtained from a human donor in good health. The chain was built from TRBV5-6 and TRBJ2-2, with the identity of the D gene unclear. The specimen sequenced was CD8+ T cells from PBMCs. In nucleotide form, the sequence is TGTGCCAGCAACTTGGGAAATCCCGGGGAGCTGTTTTTT. It translates as CASNLGNPGELFF.